The clone carrying this T cell receptor (beta chain) was seen a handful of times. This record comes from a study of OX40 agonist ivuxolimab in advanced cancers. Study details: Partial responses were achieved by three patients: one hepatocellular carcinoma, two cutaneous melanoma.

The germline V gene encodes CDR1 SGHNT and CDR2 YYREEE (reference sequence). This CDR3 region has 13 residues. V lost 0 bases to trimming and J lost 5 bases; unmatched junction nucleotides: 1. The table came from immunoSEQ multiplex PCR; TCRdb's copy has only in-frame clones and leaves some out. The profile shows roughly 76,000 clones, around 81% of them singletons. This chain uses TRBV5-4 with TRBJ2-5, with TRBD2 identical over 7 bases. Sequencing was performed on CD4+ or CD8+ T cells sorted from blood, taken in a trial of the OX40 agonist ivuxolimab. The origin of this receptor is an adult with an advanced solid tumor such as melanoma, head and neck, liver or kidney cancer. In DNA, the CDR3 is TGTGCCAGCAGCTTGGCCGGGGGGGAGACCCAGTACTTC. This encodes CASSLAGGETQYF.